This entry lists 6 T cell receptor beta chains sequenced from one sample in a study of blood T cell repertoires in COVID-19. The repertoire was sequenced with immunoSEQ multiplex PCR; TCRdb's copy has only in-frame clones and lacks some. The sample lists 250,000 to 300,000 clones; about 90% were seen once. The sequenced sample consisted of PBMCs or T cells enriched from blood (not recorded which). The receptor source for this set is a woman in her sixties or seventies who had recovered from COVID-19.

V usage is TRBV4-2 and J usage is TRBJ1-1; maybe TRBD1 (6 bases). The length of the CDR3 is 15 residues. Per the germline V gene, CDR1 is LGHNA and CDR2 is YNFKEQ. V dropped 3 bases and J dropped 0 bases, with 11 bases sitting between them. CDR3 sequence (DNA): TGTGCCAGCAGCCATTCTGGGGACATGAACACTGAAGCTTTCTTT. Residues: CASSHSGDMNTEAFF.

The chain combines TRBV6-5 with TRBJ2-2; D ambiguous. This CDR3 contains 13 residues. V lost 8 bases to trimming and J lost 4 bases, with 11 bases between them. Germline V lookup: CDR1 MNHEY, CDR2 SVGAGI. This chain's CDR3 is CASPRATTGELFF. The CDR3 DNA is TGTGCCAGCCCTCGAGCTACCACCGGGGAGCTGTTTTTT.

The chain is built from TRBV7-2 and TRBJ2-1; D remains ambiguous. The V gene lost 1 base and the J gene lost 5 bases, with 6 bases spanning the gap. Looked up from germline, CDR1 is SGHTA and CDR2 is FQGNSA. This CDR3 region has 13 residues. DNA of the CDR3: TGTGCCAGCAGCTTAGGACTGGACAATGAGCAGTTCTTC. This gives the protein CASSLGLDNEQFF.

The chain uses TRBV19 and TRBJ1-3; 9 bases align to TRBD1. The CDR3 sequence is 15 residues long. V lost 8 bases to trimming and J lost 1 base; unmatched junction nucleotides: 6. Germline V gives CDR1 LNHDA, CDR2 SQIVND (reference sequence). CDR3 bases: TGTGCCAGTTCCTTAGGGACAGGGTCTGGAAACACCATATATTTT. Encoded protein: CASSLGTGSGNTIYF. Looking up the rest from reference TRBV19 and TRBJ1-3 gives the full variable domain: DGGITQSPKYLFRKEGQNVTLSCEQNLNHDAMYWYRQDPGQGLRLIYYSQIVNDFQKGDIAEGYSVSREKKESFPLTVTSAQKNPTAFYLCASSLGTGSGNTIYFGEGSWLTVV.

The chain is built from TRBV28 and TRBJ1-2, with 9 bases aligning to TRBD1. CDR1 is MDHEN and CDR2 is SYDVKM in the germline V gene. Trimming at V came to 1 base and at J to 8 bases, leaving 5 bases not matched to a gene. This CDR3 comprises 14 residues. CDR3 protein: CASSLLRTGVGYTF. The CDR3 DNA sequence: TGTGCCAGCAGTTTATTGAGGACAGGGGTCGGCTACACCTTC.

The gene calls are TRBV25-1 and TRBJ1-1; D perhaps matches TRBD1 (6 bases). There are 16 residues in the CDR3. The germline gives CDR1 MGHDK, CDR2 SYGVNS. Trimming shortened V by 6 bases and J by 0 bases, and 17 bases separated the two germline ends. The CDR3 protein is CASSPGRGTMNTEAFF. CDR3 bases: TGTGCCAGCAGCCCCGGTAGGGGGACTATGAACACTGAAGCTTTCTTT.